This TCR beta chain was sequenced in a study of immune evolution from preneoplasia to lung adenocarcinoma. Using immunoSEQ multiplex PCR, the repertoire was profiled, and TCRdb retains in-frame clones only, with some absent. The repertoire holds about 7,900 clones, with approximately 78% as singletons. Resections took place in Japan or China from about 2014 to 2017. In regard to this clone: Antigen: not known.

Germline V gene data show CDR1 as MNHEY and CDR2 as SMNVEV (reference sequence). Germline trimming cut 5 bases from V and 5 bases from J; bases unmatched to any gene: 7. The CDR3 totals 14 residues. Study-level findings and limits: Clonality was highest in normal lung, lower in later-stage lesions apparently.

Input material: FFPE adjacent normal lung tissue. This receptor was obtained from a person aged 65-85 years with lung adenocarcinoma. V and J are TRBV27 and TRBJ1-1, with 8 bases aligning to TRBD1. CDR3 nucleotide sequence: TGTGCCAGCAGTCACAGGGGGAGCATTACTGAAGCTTTCTTT. It encodes CASSHRGSITEAFF.